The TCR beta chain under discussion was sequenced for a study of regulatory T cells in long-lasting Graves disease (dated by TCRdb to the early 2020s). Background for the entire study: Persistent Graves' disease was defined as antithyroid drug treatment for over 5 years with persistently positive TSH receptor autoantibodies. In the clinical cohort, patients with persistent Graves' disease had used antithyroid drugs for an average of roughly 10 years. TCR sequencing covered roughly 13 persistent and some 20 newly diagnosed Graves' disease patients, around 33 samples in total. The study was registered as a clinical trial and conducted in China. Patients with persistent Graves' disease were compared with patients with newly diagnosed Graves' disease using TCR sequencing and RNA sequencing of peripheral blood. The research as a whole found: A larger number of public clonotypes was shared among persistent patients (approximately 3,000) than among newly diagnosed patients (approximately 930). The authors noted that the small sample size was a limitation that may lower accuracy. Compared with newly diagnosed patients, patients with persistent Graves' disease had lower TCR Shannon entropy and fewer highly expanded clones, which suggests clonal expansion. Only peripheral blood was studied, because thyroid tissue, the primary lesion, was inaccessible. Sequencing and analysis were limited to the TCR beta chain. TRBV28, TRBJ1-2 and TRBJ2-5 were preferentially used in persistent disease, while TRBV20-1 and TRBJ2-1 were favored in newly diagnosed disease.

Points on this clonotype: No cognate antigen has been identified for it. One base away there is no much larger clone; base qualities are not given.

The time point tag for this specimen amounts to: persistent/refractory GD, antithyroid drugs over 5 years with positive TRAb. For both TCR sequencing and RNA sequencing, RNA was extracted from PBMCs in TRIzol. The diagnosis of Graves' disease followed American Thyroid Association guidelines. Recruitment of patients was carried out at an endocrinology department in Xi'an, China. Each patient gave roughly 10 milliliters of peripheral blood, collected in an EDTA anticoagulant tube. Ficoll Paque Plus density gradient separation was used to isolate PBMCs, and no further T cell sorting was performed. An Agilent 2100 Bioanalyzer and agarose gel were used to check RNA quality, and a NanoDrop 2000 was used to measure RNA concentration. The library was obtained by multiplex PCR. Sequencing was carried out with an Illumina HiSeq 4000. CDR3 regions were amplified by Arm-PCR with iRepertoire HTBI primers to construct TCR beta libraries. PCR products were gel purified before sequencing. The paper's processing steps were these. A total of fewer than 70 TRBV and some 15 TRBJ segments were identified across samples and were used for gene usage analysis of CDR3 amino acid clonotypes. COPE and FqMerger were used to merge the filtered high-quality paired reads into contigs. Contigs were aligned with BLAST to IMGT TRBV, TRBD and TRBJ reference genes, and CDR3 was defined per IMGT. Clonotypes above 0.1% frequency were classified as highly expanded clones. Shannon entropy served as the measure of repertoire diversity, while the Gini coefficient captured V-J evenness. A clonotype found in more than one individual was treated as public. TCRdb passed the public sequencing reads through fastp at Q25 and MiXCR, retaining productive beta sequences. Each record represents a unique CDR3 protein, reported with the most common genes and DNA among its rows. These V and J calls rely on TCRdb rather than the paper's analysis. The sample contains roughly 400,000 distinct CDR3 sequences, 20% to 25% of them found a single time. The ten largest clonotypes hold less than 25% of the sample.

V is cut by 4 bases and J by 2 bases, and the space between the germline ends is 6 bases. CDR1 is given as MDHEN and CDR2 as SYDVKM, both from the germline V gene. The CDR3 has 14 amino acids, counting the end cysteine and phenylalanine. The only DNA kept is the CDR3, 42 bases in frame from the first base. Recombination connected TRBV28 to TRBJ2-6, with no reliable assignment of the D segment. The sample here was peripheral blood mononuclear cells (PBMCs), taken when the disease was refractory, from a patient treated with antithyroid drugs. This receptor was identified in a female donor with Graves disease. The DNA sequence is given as TGTGCCAGCAGTTCCCTTCCTGGGGCCAACGTCCTGACTTTC. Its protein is CASSSLPGANVLTF.